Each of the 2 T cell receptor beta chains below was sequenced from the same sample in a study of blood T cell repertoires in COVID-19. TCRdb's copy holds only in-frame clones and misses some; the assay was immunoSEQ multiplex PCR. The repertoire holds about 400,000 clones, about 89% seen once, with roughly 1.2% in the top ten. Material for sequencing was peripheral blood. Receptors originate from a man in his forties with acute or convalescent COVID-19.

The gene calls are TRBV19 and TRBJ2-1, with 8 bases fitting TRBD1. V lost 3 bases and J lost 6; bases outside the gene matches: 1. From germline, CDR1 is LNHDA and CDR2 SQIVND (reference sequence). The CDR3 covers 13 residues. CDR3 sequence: CASSITGGNEQFF. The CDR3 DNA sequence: TGTGCCAGTAGTATTACAGGGGGCAATGAGCAGTTCTTC.

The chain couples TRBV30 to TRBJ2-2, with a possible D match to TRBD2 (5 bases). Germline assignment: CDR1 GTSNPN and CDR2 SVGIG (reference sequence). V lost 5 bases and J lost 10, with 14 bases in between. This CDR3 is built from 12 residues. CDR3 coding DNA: TGTGCCTGGGGGCCGGGAAGGGAGGAGCTGTTTTTT. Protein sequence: CAWGPGREELFF.